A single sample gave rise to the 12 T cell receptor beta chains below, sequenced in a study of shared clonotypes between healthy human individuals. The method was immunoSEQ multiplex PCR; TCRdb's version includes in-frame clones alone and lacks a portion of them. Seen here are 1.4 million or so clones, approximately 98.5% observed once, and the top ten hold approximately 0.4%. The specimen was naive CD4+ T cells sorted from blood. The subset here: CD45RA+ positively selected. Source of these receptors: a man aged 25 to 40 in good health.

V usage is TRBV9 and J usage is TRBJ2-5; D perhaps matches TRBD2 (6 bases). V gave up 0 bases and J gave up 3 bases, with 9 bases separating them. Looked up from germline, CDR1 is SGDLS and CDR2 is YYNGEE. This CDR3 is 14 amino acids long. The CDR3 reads CASSVGGKEETQYF. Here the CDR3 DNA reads TGTGCCAGCAGCGTAGGCGGGAAGGAAGAGACCCAGTACTTC.

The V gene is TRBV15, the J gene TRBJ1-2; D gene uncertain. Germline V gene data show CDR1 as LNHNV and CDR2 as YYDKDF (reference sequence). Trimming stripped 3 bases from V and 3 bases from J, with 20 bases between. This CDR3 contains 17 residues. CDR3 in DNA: TGTGCCACCAGCAGGCGACATCCGTTCCTCCGTGACTATGGCTACACCTTC. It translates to CATSRRHPFLRDYGYTF.

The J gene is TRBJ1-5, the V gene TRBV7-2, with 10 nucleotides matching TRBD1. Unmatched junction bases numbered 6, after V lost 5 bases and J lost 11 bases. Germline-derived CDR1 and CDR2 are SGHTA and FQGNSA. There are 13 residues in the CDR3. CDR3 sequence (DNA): TGTGCCAGCAGCGGAGACAGGGGGCTCACCCAGCATTTT. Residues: CASSGDRGLTQHF.

Here the CDR3 DNA reads TGTGCCAGCAGTTCAATAGGGACAGGGCGTGGGGAGACCCAGTACTTC. Protein product: CASSSIGTGRGETQYF. The V call is TRBV6-6, the J call TRBJ2-5, with TRBD1 identical over 9 bases. J lost 5 bases, V lost 4 bases, and 11 bases had no gene match. This CDR3 region has 16 residues. Germline loops: CDR1 MNHNY, CDR2 SVGAGI (reference sequence).

The CDR3 loop is CASSPSRTANTF. The CDR3 bases are TGTGCCAGCAGTCCCTCCCGGACGGCGAACACCTTC. The V call is TRBV11-2, the J call TRBJ1-2; D not resolved. CDR1 and CDR2 (germline): SGHAT, FQNNGV. V lost 6 bases and J lost 12, with 17 bases in between. The CDR3 runs 12 residues.

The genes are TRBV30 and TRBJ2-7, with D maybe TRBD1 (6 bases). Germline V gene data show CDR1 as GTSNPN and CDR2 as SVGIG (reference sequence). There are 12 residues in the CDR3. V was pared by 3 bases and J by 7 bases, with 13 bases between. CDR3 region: CAWRGHSGEQYF. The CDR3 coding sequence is TGTGCCTGGAGGGGACATTCGGGGGAGCAGTACTTC.

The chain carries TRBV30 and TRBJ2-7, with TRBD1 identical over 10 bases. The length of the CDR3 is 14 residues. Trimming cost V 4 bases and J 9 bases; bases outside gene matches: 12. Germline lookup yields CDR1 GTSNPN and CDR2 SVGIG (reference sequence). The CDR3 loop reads CAWTWDRGGSGQYF. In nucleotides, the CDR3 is TGTGCCTGGACCTGGGACAGGGGAGGTTCGGGGCAGTACTTC.

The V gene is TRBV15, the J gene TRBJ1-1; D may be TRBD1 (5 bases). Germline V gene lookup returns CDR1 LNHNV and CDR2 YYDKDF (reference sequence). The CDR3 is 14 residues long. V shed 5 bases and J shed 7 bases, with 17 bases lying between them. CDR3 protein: CATSETTGTLEAFF. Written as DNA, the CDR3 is TGTGCCACCAGCGAGACCACCGGGACGCTTGAAGCTTTCTTT.

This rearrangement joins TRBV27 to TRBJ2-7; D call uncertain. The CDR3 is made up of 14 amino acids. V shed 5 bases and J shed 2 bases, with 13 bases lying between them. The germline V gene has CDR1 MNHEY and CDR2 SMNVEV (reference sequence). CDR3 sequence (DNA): TGTGCCAGCAGTCCTCACAGCGCCGCCTACGAGCAGTACTTC. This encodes CASSPHSAAYEQYF.

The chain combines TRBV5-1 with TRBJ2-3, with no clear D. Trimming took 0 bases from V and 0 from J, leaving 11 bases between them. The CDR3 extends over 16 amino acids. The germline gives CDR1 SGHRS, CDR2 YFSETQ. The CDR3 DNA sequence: TGCGCCAGCAGCTTGGACGGCGACTCTAGCACAGATACGCAGTATTTT. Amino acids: CASSLDGDSSTDTQYF.

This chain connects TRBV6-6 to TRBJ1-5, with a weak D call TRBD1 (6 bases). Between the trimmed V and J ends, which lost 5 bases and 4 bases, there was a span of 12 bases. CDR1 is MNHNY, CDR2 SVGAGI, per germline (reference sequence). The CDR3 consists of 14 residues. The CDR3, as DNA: TGTGCCAGCAGTACAGGGTGGGAGAATCAGCCCCAGCATTTT. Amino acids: CASSTGWENQPQHF.

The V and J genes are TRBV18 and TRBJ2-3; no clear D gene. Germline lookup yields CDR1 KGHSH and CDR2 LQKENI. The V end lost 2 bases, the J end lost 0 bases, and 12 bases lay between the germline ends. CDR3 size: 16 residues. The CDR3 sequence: CASSPMGPSSTDTQYF. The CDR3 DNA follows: TGTGCCAGCTCACCAATGGGCCCTTCTAGCACAGATACGCAGTATTTT.